This TCR beta chain was captured in a study of CD8+CD57+ T cells in acquired aplastic anemia. Genomic DNA provided the template from which TCR beta VDJ and CDR3 profiles were obtained. TCRdb processed the reads anew with MiXCR; each CDR3 protein has one entry. Of hundreds of thousands of distinct CDR3 sequences listed, 56% are singletons. This clonotype has at least ten counts. What it binds is unknown. An expansion of CD8+CD57+ cells by flow cytometry had been shown in patients chosen for sequencing. The cohort consisted entirely of patients having severe acquired aplastic anemia. The study, taken as a whole, reports: CD8+ Simpson's diversity in patients was not significantly different from that in controls.

The ends were cut back, 6 bases at V and 11 bases at J, with 16 bases in the middle. CDR3 length: 12 residues. The germline CDR1 and CDR2 sequences are SGHAT and FQNNGV. The chain joins TRBV11-2 to TRBJ1-1; D uncertain. The TCR originated in a human donor with aplastic anemia. The source material was sorted CD4+, CD8+, or CD8+CD57+ T cells (not recorded which) from PBMCs. The CDR3 DNA sequence: TGTGCCAGCAGTCGCCTTATGGGTTGGGCTTTCTTT. Encoded protein: CASSRLMGWAFF.